One sample yielded the 27 T cell receptor beta chains listed below, sequenced in a study of CD8+CD57+ T cells in acquired aplastic anemia. According to the study, genomic DNA was the template for TCR beta VDJ and CDR3 profiling. TCRdb processed the reads anew with MiXCR; each CDR3 protein has one entry. The table includes about 180,000 distinct CDR3 sequences, nearly 65% detected once. Patients chosen for sequencing had CD8+CD57+ cells that had expanded, as shown by flow cytometry. Sequenced: sorted CD4+, CD8+, or CD8+CD57+ T cells (not recorded which) from PBMCs. Receptors originate from a human donor with aplastic anemia.

The rearrangement links TRBV12-3 or TRBV12-4 to TRBJ2-7; D call uncertain. V was shortened by 8 bases and J by 6 bases, with 8 bases between the two germline ends. This CDR3 has 10 amino acids. The CDR3 protein is CASGFREQYF. The CDR3 DNA reads as TGTGCCAGCGGCTTCCGCGAGCAGTACTTC.

This clonotype has a single count. The chain combines TRBV12-3 or TRBV12-4 with TRBJ2-5, with D possibly being TRBD1 (5 bases). V dropped 6 bases and J dropped 2 bases, with 13 bases sitting between them. This CDR3 is built from 14 residues. The CDR3 loop is CASSLGALQETQYF. In nucleotides, the CDR3 is TGTGCCAGCAGCCTTGGGGCACTGCAAGAGACCCAGTACTTC.

This chain uses TRBV6-5 with TRBJ2-7; TRBD1 aligns across 7 bases. Per the germline V gene, CDR1 is MNHEY and CDR2 is SVGAGI. The CDR3 covers 13 residues. The J segment lost 1 base and the V segment lost 9 bases, leaving 6 bases of the junction unmatched. Here the CDR3 DNA reads TGTGCCAGTTCCGACAGGGCGTCCTACGAGCAGTACTTC. Encoded protein: CASSDRASYEQYF.

This clonotype was seen a handful of times. The V gene is TRBV20-1, the J gene TRBJ2-7, with 8 bases matching TRBD1. CDR1 and CDR2 from the germline V gene are DFQATT and SNEGSKA (reference sequence). V lost 7 bases and J lost 4; bases outside the gene matches: 18. The CDR3 has 16 residues. In DNA form, the CDR3 reads TGCAGTGTACAACCACACGAGGGACAGGCCCCGTACGAGCAGTACTTC. It encodes CSVQPHEGQAPYEQYF.

The V and J genes are TRBV7-9 and TRBJ1-4, with TRBD1 matching over 7 bases. Germline V gene sequence: CDR1 SEHNR, CDR2 FQNEAQ (reference sequence). V shed 1 base and J 7 bases; nucleotides not matched to a gene: 6. This CDR3 region has 15 residues. DNA of the CDR3: TGTGCCAGCAGCTTAGAGGCAGGGGGACTTGAAAAACTGTTTTTT. Translation gives CASSLEAGGLEKLFF.

The V call is TRBV27, the J call TRBJ1-4, with D hard to call. V lost 6 bases and J 3 bases, leaving 11 bases between the germline ends. The germline V gene encodes CDR1 MNHEY and CDR2 SMNVEV (reference sequence). The CDR3 is 14 residues long. Here the CDR3 DNA reads TGTGCCAGCAGCTCGCTATGGGCTAATGAAAAACTGTTTTTT. The encoded protein is CASSSLWANEKLFF.

This clonotype was seen many times. The chain has TRBV6-6 and TRBJ1-2; D remains unclear. The length of the CDR3 is 14 residues. The germline V gene has CDR1 MNHNY and CDR2 SVGAGI (reference sequence). V was trimmed by 5 bases and J by 3 bases, leaving 13 bases between them. The CDR3 sequence: CASSAGPQYYGYTF. DNA for the CDR3: TGTGCCAGCAGTGCCGGGCCGCAATACTATGGCTACACCTTC.

This clonotype occurred many times. The chain has TRBV15 and TRBJ1-1; no firm D call. The CDR3 covers 15 residues. V lost 3 bases and J 5 bases, leaving 16 bases between the germline ends. Germline lookup yields CDR1 LNHNV and CDR2 YYDKDF (reference sequence). The CDR3 region is CATSSLLEPGTEAFF. The CDR3 coding sequence is TGTGCCACCAGCAGCCTTTTGGAGCCGGGGACTGAAGCTTTCTTT.

The chain is built from TRBV2 and TRBJ1-5; D is perhaps TRBD1 (6 bases). CDR1 and CDR2 from the germline V gene are SNHLY and FYNNEI. Trimming stripped 8 bases from V and 2 bases from J, with 16 bases between. This CDR3 is built from 15 residues. In DNA form, the CDR3 reads TGTGCCAGCCTTGGGGGGGCGGGTGGCAATCAGCCCCAGCATTTT. This gives the protein CASLGGAGGNQPQHF.

The table lists this clonotype with a few counts. The V gene is TRBV2, the J gene TRBJ1-2, with TRBD1 as a possible D gene (6 bases). Germline V CDR1 and CDR2: SNHLY, FYNNEI. Trimming took off 8 bases at V and 6 bases at J, with 10 bases between the two ends. The CDR3 sequence is 11 residues long. The CDR3 spells CASGRGDGYTF. In DNA, the CDR3 is TGTGCCAGCGGTAGGGGGGATGGCTACACCTTC.

This clonotype was recorded at least ten times. The V and J genes are TRBV19 and TRBJ2-2, with a possible D match to TRBD1 (6 bases). Trimming removed 5 bases from V and 8 bases from J, with 15 bases in between. CDR1 LNHDA and CDR2 SQIVND come from the germline V gene (reference sequence). The CDR3 spans 14 residues. In DNA, the CDR3 is TGTGCCAGTAGTCCGGGCAGGGGCGCGGGGGAGCTGTTTTTT. Its translation: CASSPGRGAGELFF.

In this sample, this clonotype turned up a few times. The chain combines TRBV20-1 with TRBJ1-6; 10 bases map to TRBD1. V was clipped by 0 bases and J by 7 bases; unmatched bases: 6. This CDR3 region has 16 residues. Per germline, CDR1 DFQATT and CDR2 SNEGSKA (reference sequence). CDR3 in amino acids: CSAREGQGIRNSPLHF. For the CDR3, the DNA is TGCAGTGCTAGAGAGGGACAGGGGATTCGGAATTCACCCCTCCACTTT.

The genes are TRBV28 and TRBJ2-3; possibly TRBD2 for D (5 bases). The CDR3 sequence is 13 residues long. Germline CDR1 and CDR2: MDHEN and SYDVKM. V was cut by 10 bases and J by 1 base, with 12 bases left in between. CDR3 in amino acids: CANADSRTDTQYF. Here the CDR3 DNA reads TGTGCCAACGCGGACTCGCGCACAGATACGCAGTATTTT.

Of note for this clonotype: This may arise from a read error, as a much more abundant clone is one base away. The chain couples TRBV7-4 to TRBJ1-2; D unresolved. The germline CDR1 and CDR2 sequences are SGHVT and SQSDAQ. CDR3 length: 13 residues. CDR3 sequence (DNA): TGTGCCAGCAGCTTTGGACCCGGGGATGGCTGCACCTTC. Its translation: CASSFGPGDGCTF. The whole variable domain, filled in from reference TRBV7-4 and TRBJ1-2, reads GAGVSQSPRYKVAKRGRDVALRCDSISGHVTLYWYRQTLGQGSEVLTYSQSDAQRDKSGRPSGRFSAERPERSVSTLKIQRTEQGDSAVYLCASSFGPGDGCTFGSGTRLTVV.

The genes are TRBV10-3 and TRBJ2-7; 9 nucleotides line up with TRBD1. The germline V gene has CDR1 ENHRY and CDR2 SYGVKD. The CDR3 length is 14 residues. Trimming removed 6 bases from V and 4 bases from J; junction bases left unmatched: 7. CDR3 amino acids: CAISRDRVRYEQYF. The CDR3 DNA reads as TGTGCCATCAGCCGGGACAGGGTAAGATACGAGCAGTACTTC.

The rearrangement joins TRBV6-1 to TRBJ2-1, with TRBD1 matching over 7 bases. The CDR3 length is 15 residues. V dropped 5 bases and J dropped 3; count of bases not matched to a gene: 7. Germline assignment: CDR1 MNHNS and CDR2 SASEGT. CDR3 sequence reads: CASSYEGQYYNEQFF. In nucleotides, the CDR3 is TGTGCCAGCAGTTACGAGGGACAGTACTACAATGAGCAGTTCTTC.

The chain is built from TRBV5-1 and TRBJ2-1; D could derive from TRBD1 or TRBD2 (6 bases each). The CDR3 sequence is 19 residues long. Trimming shortened V by 2 bases and J by 2 bases, and 23 bases separated the two germline ends. In germline, CDR1 is SGHRS, CDR2 YFSETQ. The CDR3 loop is CASSLRVRRGTSTYNEQFF. CDR3 DNA sequence: TGCGCCAGCAGCTTAAGGGTTCGGAGGGGGACCTCTACCTACAATGAGCAGTTCTTC.

This chain connects TRBV5-1 to TRBJ1-4; 9 positions match TRBD1. The germline V gene encodes CDR1 SGHRS and CDR2 YFSETQ. This CDR3 has 15 amino acids. Trimming took 0 bases from V and 8 from J; bases not matched to a gene: 5. The CDR3 bases are TGCGCCAGCAGCTTGGAACAGGGGGCCGGCGAAAAACTGTTTTTT. It is translated as CASSLEQGAGEKLFF.

The V and J genes are TRBV9 and TRBJ1-3; D is perhaps TRBD1 (6 bases). CDR1 and CDR2 from the germline V gene are SGDLS and YYNGEE. The CDR3 spans 18 residues. V lost 4 bases, J lost 4 bases, and 24 bases lay in between. The CDR3: CASSSRGGRPLSGNTIYF. Here the CDR3 DNA reads TGTGCCAGCAGCTCGAGGGGGGGCAGGCCTCTATCGGGAAACACCATATATTTT.

This clonotype was detected only a few times. V usage is TRBV10-3 and J usage is TRBJ2-2; 8 bases align to TRBD2. This CDR3 is built from 12 residues. V lost 10 bases, J lost 6 bases, and 4 bases stayed unmatched. Germline lookup yields CDR1 ENHRY and CDR2 SYGVKD. The CDR3 DNA reads TGTGCCACCGCCGGGAGGGCCGGGGAGCTGTTTTTT. It codes for CATAGRAGELFF.

This clonotype was picked up many times. This rearrangement joins TRBV6-1 to TRBJ2-3, with 9 bases identical to TRBD1. V trimming: 6 bases; J trimming: 7 bases; junction bases outside the gene matches: 17. CDR1 is MNHNS, CDR2 SASEGT, per germline. The CDR3 has 17 residues. The CDR3 protein is CASSAEGPGQGGYTQYF. The DNA for the CDR3 is TGTGCCAGCAGCGCTGAGGGTCCGGGACAGGGTGGTTATACGCAGTATTTT.

This clonotype was detected ten times or more. The rearrangement links TRBV11-2 to TRBJ2-4, with D uncertain. CDR1 SGHAT and CDR2 FQNNGV come from the germline V gene. V was pared by 5 bases and J by 7 bases, with 9 bases between. The CDR3 length is 12 residues. CDR3 DNA: TGTGCCAGCAGCCACTGGTGGAACATTCAGTACTTC. Protein product: CASSHWWNIQYF.

The V gene is TRBV10-1, the J gene TRBJ2-5, with 11 bases aligning to TRBD2. The CDR3 is made up of 17 amino acids. The V gene's germline CDR1 is WNHNN and CDR2 SYGVQD (reference sequence). V shed 0 bases, J shed 5 bases, and the junction held 8 bases outside the gene matches. DNA for the CDR3: TGCGCCAGCAGTGAGTCGACGGCTAGCGGGAGGTGGGAGACCCAGTACTTC. Residues: CASSESTASGRWETQYF.

Turning to this clonotype: At one boundary the junction diverges from the germline segment, which might be a read error. The CDR3 sequence is CSVGAGPNAEAFF. Written as DNA, the CDR3 is TGCAGCGTTGGGGCTGGCCCGAACGCTGAAGCTTTCTTT. The rearrangement links TRBV29-1 to TRBJ1-1; D is ambiguous. The germline CDR1 and CDR2 sequences are SQVTM and ANQGSEA. This CDR3 spans 13 amino acids.

The V and J genes are TRBV2 and TRBJ1-1, with a weak D call TRBD1 (5 bases). The germline V gene encodes CDR1 SNHLY and CDR2 FYNNEI. The CDR3 consists of 11 residues. V lost 4 bases to trimming and J lost 7 bases, with 7 bases between them. The CDR3 DNA sequence: TGTGCCAGCAGTGTGAGGGGTGAAGCTTTCTTT. It translates to CASSVRGEAFF.

CDR3 nucleotides: TGTGCCAGCAGGACAACTAGTAGCTTGTACTTC. Protein: CASRTTSSLYF. V is TRBV28 and J is TRBJ2-5; possible D gene TRBD2, 5 bases. Trimming shortened V by 6 bases and J by 13 bases, and 15 bases separated the two germline ends. The germline V gene has CDR1 MDHEN and CDR2 SYDVKM. The CDR3 sequence is 11 residues long.

The chain recombines TRBV10-3 with TRBJ1-1; possible D gene TRBD1, 6 bases. V was pared by 3 bases and J by 3 bases, with 11 bases between. This CDR3 contains 14 residues. Looked up from germline, CDR1 is ENHRY and CDR2 is SYGVKD. The CDR3 sequence: CAISDWGQYTEAFF. The CDR3 DNA follows: TGTGCCATCAGTGATTGGGGACAATACACTGAAGCTTTCTTT.